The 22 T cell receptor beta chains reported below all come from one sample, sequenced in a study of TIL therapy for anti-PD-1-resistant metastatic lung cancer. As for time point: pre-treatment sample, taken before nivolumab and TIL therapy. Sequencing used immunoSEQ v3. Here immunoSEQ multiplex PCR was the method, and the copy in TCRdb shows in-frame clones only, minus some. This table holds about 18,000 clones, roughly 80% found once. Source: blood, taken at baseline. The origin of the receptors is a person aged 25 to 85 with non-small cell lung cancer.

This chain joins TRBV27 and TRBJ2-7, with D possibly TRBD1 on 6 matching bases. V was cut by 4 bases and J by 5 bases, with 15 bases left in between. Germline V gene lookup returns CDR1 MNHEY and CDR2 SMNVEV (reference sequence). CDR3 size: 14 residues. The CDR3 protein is CASSSYRETHEQYF. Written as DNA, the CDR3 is TGTGCCAGCAGTTCCTACAGGGAGACCCACGAGCAGTACTTC.

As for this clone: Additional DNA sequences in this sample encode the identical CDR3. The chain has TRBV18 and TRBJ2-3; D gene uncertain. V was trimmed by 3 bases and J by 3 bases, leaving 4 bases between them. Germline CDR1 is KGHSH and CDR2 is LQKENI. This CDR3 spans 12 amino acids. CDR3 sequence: CASSPGTDTQYF. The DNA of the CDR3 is TGTGCCAGCTCACCGGGAACAGATACGCAGTATTTT.

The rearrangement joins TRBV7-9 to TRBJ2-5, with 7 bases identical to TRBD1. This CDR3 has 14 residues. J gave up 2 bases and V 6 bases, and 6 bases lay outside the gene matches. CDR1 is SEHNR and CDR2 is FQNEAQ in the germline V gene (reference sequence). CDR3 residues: CASSFGTDQETQYF. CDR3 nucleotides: TGTGCCAGCAGTTTTGGGACAGATCAAGAGACCCAGTACTTC. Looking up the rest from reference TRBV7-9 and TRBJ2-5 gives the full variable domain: DTGVSQNPRHKITKRGQNVTFRCDPISEHNRLYWYRQTLGQGPEFLTYFQNEAQLEKSRLLSDRFSAERPKGSFSTLEIQRTEQGDSAMYLCASSFGTDQETQYFGPGTRLLVL.

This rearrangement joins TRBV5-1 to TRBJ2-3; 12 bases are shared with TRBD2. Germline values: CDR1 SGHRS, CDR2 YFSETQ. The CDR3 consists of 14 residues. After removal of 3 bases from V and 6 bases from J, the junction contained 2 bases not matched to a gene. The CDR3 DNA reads TGCGCCAGCAGCTCTAGCGGGGGGGAGGATACGCAGTATTTT. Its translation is CASSSSGGEDTQYF.

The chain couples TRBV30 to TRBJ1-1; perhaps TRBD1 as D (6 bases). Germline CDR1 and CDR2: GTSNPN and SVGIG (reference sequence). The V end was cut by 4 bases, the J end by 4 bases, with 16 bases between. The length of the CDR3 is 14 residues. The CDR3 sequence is CAWNTARGSTEAFF. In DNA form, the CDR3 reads TGTGCCTGGAATACGGCGAGGGGGAGCACTGAAGCTTTCTTT.

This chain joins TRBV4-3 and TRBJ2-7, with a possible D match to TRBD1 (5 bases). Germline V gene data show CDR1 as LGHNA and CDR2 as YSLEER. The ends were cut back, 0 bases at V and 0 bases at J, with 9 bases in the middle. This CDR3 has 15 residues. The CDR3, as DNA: TGCGCCAGCAGCCAAGATACAGGTCTCTCCTACGAGCAGTACTTC. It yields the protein CASSQDTGLSYEQYF.

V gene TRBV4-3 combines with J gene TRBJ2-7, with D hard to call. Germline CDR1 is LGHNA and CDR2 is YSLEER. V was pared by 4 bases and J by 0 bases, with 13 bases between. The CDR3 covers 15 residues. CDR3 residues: CASSLGMGSSYEQYF. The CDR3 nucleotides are TGCGCCAGCAGCCTAGGGATGGGTAGCTCCTACGAGCAGTACTTC.

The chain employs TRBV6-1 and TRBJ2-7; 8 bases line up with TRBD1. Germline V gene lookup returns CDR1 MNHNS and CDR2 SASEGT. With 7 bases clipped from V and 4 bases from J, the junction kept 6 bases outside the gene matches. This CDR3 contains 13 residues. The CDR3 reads CASTGRGLYEQYF. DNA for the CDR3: TGTGCCAGCACGGGCAGGGGGCTGTACGAGCAGTACTTC.

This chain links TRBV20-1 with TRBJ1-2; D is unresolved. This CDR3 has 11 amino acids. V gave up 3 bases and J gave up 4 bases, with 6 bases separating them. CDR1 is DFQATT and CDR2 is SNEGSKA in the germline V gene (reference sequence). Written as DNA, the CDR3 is TGCAGTGCTAGGGACGGCTATGGCTACACCTTC. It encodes CSARDGYGYTF.

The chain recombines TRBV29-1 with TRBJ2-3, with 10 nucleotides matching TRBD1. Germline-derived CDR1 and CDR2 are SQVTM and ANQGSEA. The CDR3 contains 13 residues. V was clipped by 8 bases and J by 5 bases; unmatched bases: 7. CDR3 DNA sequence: TGCAGCCATGCCCGGACAGGGGGAGATACGCAGTATTTT. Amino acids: CSHARTGGDTQYF.

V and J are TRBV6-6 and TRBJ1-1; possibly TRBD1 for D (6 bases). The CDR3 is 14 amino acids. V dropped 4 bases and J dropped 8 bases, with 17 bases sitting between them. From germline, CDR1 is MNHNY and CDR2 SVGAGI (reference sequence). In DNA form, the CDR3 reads TGTGCCAGCAGTTCAACCTCACAGGGCGTCGAAGCTTTCTTT. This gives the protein CASSSTSQGVEAFF.

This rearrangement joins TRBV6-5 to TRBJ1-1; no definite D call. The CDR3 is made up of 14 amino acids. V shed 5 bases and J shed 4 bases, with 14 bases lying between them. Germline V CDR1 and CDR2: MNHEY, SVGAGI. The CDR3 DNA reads TGTGCCAGCAGTCGCCTCGCGCGGGCCACTGAAGCTTTCTTT. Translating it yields CASSRLARATEAFF.

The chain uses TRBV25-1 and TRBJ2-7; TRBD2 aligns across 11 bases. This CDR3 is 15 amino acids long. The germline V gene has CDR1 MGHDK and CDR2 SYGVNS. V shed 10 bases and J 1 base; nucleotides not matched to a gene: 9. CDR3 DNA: TGTGCCAACAATCTGGGACTAGCGGAATCCTACGAGCAGTACTTC. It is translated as CANNLGLAESYEQYF.

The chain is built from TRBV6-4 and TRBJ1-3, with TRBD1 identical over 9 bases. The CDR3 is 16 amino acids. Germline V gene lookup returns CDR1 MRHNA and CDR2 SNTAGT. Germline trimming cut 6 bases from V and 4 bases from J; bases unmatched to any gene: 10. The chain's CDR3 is CASSEPRTGEGNTIYF. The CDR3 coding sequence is TGTGCCAGCAGCGAACCAAGGACAGGGGAAGGAAACACCATATATTTT.

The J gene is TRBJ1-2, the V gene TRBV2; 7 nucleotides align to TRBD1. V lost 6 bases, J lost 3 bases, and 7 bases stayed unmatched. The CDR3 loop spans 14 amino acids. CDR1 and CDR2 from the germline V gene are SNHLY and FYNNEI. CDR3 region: CASRYTGVHYGYTF. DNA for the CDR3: TGTGCCAGCAGATATACAGGGGTTCACTATGGCTACACCTTC.

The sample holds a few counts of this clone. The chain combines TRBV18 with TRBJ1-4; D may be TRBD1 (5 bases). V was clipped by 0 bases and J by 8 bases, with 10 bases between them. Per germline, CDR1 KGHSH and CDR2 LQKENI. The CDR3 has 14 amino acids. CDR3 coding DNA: TGTGCCAGCTCACCACCGTGGGACCGGGAAAAACTGTTTTTT. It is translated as CASSPPWDREKLFF. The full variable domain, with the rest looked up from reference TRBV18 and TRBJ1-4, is NAGVMQNPRHLVRRRGQEARLRCSPMKGHSHVYWYRQLPEEGLKFMVYLQKENIIDESGMPKERFSAEFPKEGPSILRIQQVVRGDSAAYFCASSPPWDREKLFFGSGTQLSVL.

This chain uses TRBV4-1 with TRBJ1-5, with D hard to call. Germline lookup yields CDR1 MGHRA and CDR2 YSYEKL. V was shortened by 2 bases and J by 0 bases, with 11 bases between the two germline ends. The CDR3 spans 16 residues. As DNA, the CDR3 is TGCGCCAGCAGCCAAACTGGATCGTATAGCAATCAGCCCCAGCATTTT. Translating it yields CASSQTGSYSNQPQHF.

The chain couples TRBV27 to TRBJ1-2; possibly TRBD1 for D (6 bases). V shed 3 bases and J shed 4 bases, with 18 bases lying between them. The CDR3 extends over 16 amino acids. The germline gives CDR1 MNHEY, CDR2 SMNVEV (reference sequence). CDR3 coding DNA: TGTGCCAGCAGTTTTGGCGGGACACTTCTGGGCTATGGCTACACCTTC. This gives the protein CASSFGGTLLGYGYTF.

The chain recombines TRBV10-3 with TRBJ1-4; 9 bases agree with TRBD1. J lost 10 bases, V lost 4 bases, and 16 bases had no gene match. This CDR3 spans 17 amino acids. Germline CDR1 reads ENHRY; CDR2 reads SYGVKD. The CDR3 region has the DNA TGTGCCATCAGTGGGTCGCGGTCGGGACAGGGTGACGGAAAACTGTTTTTT. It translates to CAISGSRSGQGDGKLFF.

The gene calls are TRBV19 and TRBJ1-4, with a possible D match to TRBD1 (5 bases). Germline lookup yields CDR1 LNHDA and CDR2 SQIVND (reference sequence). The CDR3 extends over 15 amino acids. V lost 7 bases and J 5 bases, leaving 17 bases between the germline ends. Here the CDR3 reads CASTLQDGRNEKLFF. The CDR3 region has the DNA TGTGCCAGTACCCTACAGGACGGTCGCAATGAAAAACTGTTTTTT.

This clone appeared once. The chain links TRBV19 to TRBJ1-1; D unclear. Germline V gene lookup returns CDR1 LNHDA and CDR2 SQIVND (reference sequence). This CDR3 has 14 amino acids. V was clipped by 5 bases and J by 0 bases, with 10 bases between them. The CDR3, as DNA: TGTGCCAGTAGTTCGGAGACCATGAACACTGAAGCTTTCTTT. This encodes CASSSETMNTEAFF.

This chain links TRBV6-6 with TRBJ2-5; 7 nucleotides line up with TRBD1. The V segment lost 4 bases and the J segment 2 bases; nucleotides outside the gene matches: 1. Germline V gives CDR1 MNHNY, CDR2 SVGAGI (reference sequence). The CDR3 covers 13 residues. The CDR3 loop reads CASSFRGQETQYF. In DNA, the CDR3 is TGTGCCAGCAGTTTCAGGGGGCAAGAGACCCAGTACTTC.